Listed below are T cell receptor beta chains from one sample, sequenced in a study of blood T cell repertoires in COVID-19. TCRdb's copy holds only in-frame clones and misses some; the assay was immunoSEQ multiplex PCR. Of tens of thousands of clones in the sample, about four fifths were seen once. Sample: peripheral blood. Receptor source: a human donor in a cohort sampled during active COVID-19. CDR3s include the opening cysteine and the closing phenylalanine or tryptophan. The order of the fields is clone size, J gene, V gene, D gene, CDR3 protein, CDR3 DNA. The D gene is left open where the match is weak. Only some rows state a clone size, as once, few, many or a class for expanded clones.

. | TRBJ2-3 | TRBV7-6 | TRBD2 | CASSLRYSGRVTDTQYF | TGTGCCAGCAGCTTACGGTACAGCGGGAGGGTGACAGATACGCAGTATTTT
. | TRBJ2-6 | TRBV6-6 | TRBD1 | CASSLRTGGELGANVLTF | TGTGCCAGCAGTCTCCGGACAGGGGGCGAATTAGGGGCCAACGTCCTGACTTTC
few | TRBJ2-1 | TRBV28 | . | CASSLNNEQFF | TGTGCCAGCAGCCTAAACAATGAGCAGTTCTTC
. | TRBJ1-3 | TRBV2 | . | CARTRGDSGNTIYF | TGTGCCAGGACTAGGGGAGACTCTGGAAACACCATATATTTT
. | TRBJ1-2 | TRBV5-4 | TRBD1 | CASSGGQGIDYGYTF | TGTGCCAGCAGCGGGGGACAGGGCATTGACTATGGCTACACCTTC
. | TRBJ1-1 | TRBV24-1 | TRBD1 | CATSPDREAFF | TGTGCCACCAGTCCGGACAGGGAGGCTTTCTTT
. | TRBJ1-5 | TRBV12-3/TRBV12-4 | TRBD1 | CASSDGTGRPQHF | TGTGCCAGCAGTGACGGGACAGGTCGACCCCAGCATTTT
. | TRBJ2-5 | TRBV30 | TRBD1 | CAWSPQGRGETQYF | TGTGCCTGGAGTCCCCAAGGCAGGGGGGAGACCCAGTACTTC
. | TRBJ2-3 | TRBV7-2 | TRBD2 | CASSYTSGGDRVTDTQYF | TGTGCCAGCAGCTACACCAGCGGGGGTGACCGTGTCACAGATACGCAGTATTTT
few | TRBJ1-2 | TRBV7-9 | . | CASSFGVSGYTF | TGTGCCAGCAGCTTCGGGGTGTCTGGCTACACCTTC
. | TRBJ1-5 | TRBV23-1 | . | CASSQSGREGQPQHF | TGCGCCAGCAGTCAATCCGGGAGGGAGGGGCAGCCCCAGCATTTT
. | TRBJ1-2 | TRBV6-6 | . | CASTHGRYGYTF | TGTGCCAGCACCCACGGGAGGTATGGCTACACCTTC
few | TRBJ2-2 | TRBV10-3 | . | CAISETGSNTGELFF | TGTGCCATCAGTGAAACAGGTTCGAACACCGGGGAGCTGTTTTTT
. | TRBJ1-1 | TRBV29-1 | . | CSVVGARGNTEAFF | TGCAGCGTTGTGGGTGCCAGGGGGAACACTGAAGCTTTCTTT
once | TRBJ1-2 | TRBV18 | TRBD1 | CASSPLSGTGYSPGYTF | TGTGCCAGCTCACCCCTTTCCGGGACAGGGTATTCCCCTGGCTACACCTTC
. | TRBJ1-2 | TRBV5-5 | . | CASSLALGTGGNGYTF | TGTGCCAGCAGCTTGGCCCTTGGAACGGGGGGGAATGGCTACACCTTC
few | TRBJ2-1 | TRBV4-3 | . | CASSQGRAGGGEQFF | TGCGCCAGCAGCCAGGGGAGGGCCGGGGGCGGCGAGCAGTTCTTC
. | TRBJ2-5 | TRBV18 | TRBD2 | CASSPGGQETQYF | TGTGCCAGCTCACCCGGGGGGCAAGAGACCCAGTACTTC
. | TRBJ2-3 | TRBV7-6 | . | CASSLSGGSTDTQYF | TGTGCCAGCAGCTTATCGGGCGGGAGCACAGATACGCAGTATTTT
. | TRBJ2-1 | TRBV28 | TRBD1 | CASSWDRVDEQFF | TGTGCCAGCAGTTGGGACAGGGTAGACGAGCAGTTCTTC
. | TRBJ1-1 | TRBV6-2/TRBV6-3 | . | CASSYSRGGDREAFF | TGTGCCAGCAGTTACTCCCGGGGCGGGGACCGTGAAGCTTTCTTT
. | TRBJ2-7 | TRBV10-3 | TRBD2 | CAISTGLAGGKSYEQYF | TGTGCCATCAGTACAGGACTAGCGGGGGGGAAGTCCTACGAGCAGTACTTC
. | TRBJ2-5 | TRBV11-3 | . | CASSLGGQETQYF | TGTGCCAGCAGCCTCGGGGGCCAAGAGACCCAGTACTTC
. | TRBJ1-1 | TRBV7-8 | . | CASSSAVGEAFF | TGTGCCAGCAGCTCCGCCGTGGGCGAAGCTTTCTTT
. | TRBJ2-1 | TRBV7-6 | TRBD2 | CASSPSGIYNEQFF | TGTGCCAGCAGCCCTAGCGGAATCTACAATGAGCAGTTCTTC
. | TRBJ1-5 | TRBV7-2 | TRBD1 | CASSYRGEQPQHF | TGTGCCAGCAGCTACAGGGGAGAGCAGCCCCAGCATTTT
. | TRBJ2-1 | TRBV4-3 | TRBD2 | CASSPGLAGLNEQFF | TGCGCCAGCAGCCCAGGACTAGCGGGACTCAATGAGCAGTTCTTC
. | TRBJ1-5 | TRBV5-1 | TRBD1 | CASSLVRGPQPQHF | TGCGCCAGCAGCCTGGTAAGGGGGCCTCAGCCCCAGCATTTT
. | TRBJ2-1 | TRBV7-9 | . | CASSPQEGLYNEQFF | TGTGCCAGCAGCCCCCAAGAGGGACTCTACAATGAGCAGTTCTTC
. | TRBJ2-5 | TRBV24-1 | . | CATSDIAEIETQYF | TGTGCCACCAGTGACATAGCGGAAATAGAGACCCAGTACTTC
. | TRBJ2-1 | TRBV27 | . | CASSLSHMYEQFF | TGTGCCAGCAGTTTATCCCACATGTATGAGCAGTTCTTC
. | TRBJ2-1 | TRBV7-2 | . | CASSVPFNEQFF | TGTGCCAGCAGCGTTCCATTCAATGAGCAGTTCTTC
. | TRBJ1-3 | TRBV5-4 | . | CATHRDSYSGNTIYF | TGTGCCACCCACCGGGACTCCTACTCTGGAAACACCATATATTTT
. | TRBJ2-3 | TRBV5-1 | TRBD1 | CASSLAGTGVRFTQYF | TGCGCCAGCAGCCTTGCCGGGACAGGGGTCCGATTCACGCAGTATTTT
. | TRBJ1-5 | TRBV6-6 | . | CASSYSGGSNQPQHF | TGTGCCAGCAGTTACTCGGGGGGGAGCAATCAGCCCCAGCATTTT
few | TRBJ2-2 | TRBV5-4 | . | CASSPRTGRAGELFF | TGTGCCAGCAGCCCAAGGACAGGGAGGGCCGGGGAGCTGTTTTTT
. | TRBJ2-2 | TRBV18 | TRBD1 | CASSPDRVNTGELFF | TGTGCCAGCTCACCCGACAGGGTTAACACCGGGGAGCTGTTTTTT
. | TRBJ2-1 | TRBV5-1 | . | CASRTGGGYEQFF | TGCGCCAGCAGGACCGGCGGCGGGTATGAGCAGTTCTTC
. | TRBJ2-3 | TRBV27 | TRBD2 | CASSSPTSGGARSDTQYF | TGTGCCAGCAGTTCCCCGACTAGCGGGGGGGCTCGCTCAGATACGCAGTATTTT